These 19 T cell receptor beta chains were all obtained from the same sample, sequenced in a study of blood T cells in healthy people across ages. The use of a sample-barcoded 5' primer and a J-beta primer mix characterized a second PCR of roughly 6 to 11 cycles. MiXCR, applied by TCRdb to the 5' RACE reads, yields one record per CDR3 protein. The sample includes more than 1.4 million distinct CDR3 sequences, 40% to 50% of them seen just once. Sequencing was performed on blood. Receptors originate from a woman aged 18-30 years in good health.

As regards this clonotype: A read error is likely, as this CDR3 ends without the conserved phenylalanine or tryptophan. This chain joins TRBV10-3 and TRBJ2-5; D ambiguous. Trimming took off 4 bases at V and 5 bases at J, with 8 bases between the two ends. CDR3 length: 12 residues. The germline gives CDR1 ENHRY, CDR2 SYGVKD. The DNA of the CDR3 is TGTGCCATCAGTGGTGATGGGGAGACCCAGTACTTA. Translated, it gives CAISGDGETQYL.

This chain joins TRBV27 and TRBJ1-5; 10 bases are a match to TRBD1. The CDR3 contains 16 residues. The V gene end was trimmed by 5 bases and the J gene end by 6 bases; junction bases not matched to a gene: 10. CDR1 and CDR2 (germline): MNHEY, SMNVEV (reference sequence). CDR3 sequence (DNA): TGTGCCAGCAGTGCCACGGGACAGGGGTTTTTTCAGCCCCAGCATTTT. Protein: CASSATGQGFFQPQHF.

This chain uses TRBV20-1 with TRBJ2-6; 8 nucleotides agree with TRBD2. The CDR3 extends over 16 amino acids. Trimming at V came to 3 bases and at J to 0 bases, leaving 4 bases not matched to a gene. Per germline, CDR1 DFQATT and CDR2 SNEGSKA (reference sequence). The CDR3 reads CSASLAGTSGANVLTF. The CDR3 nucleotides are TGCAGTGCTAGTTTAGCGGGGACCTCTGGGGCCAACGTCCTGACTTTC.

This clonotype turned up a few times. The rearrangement links TRBV6-5 to TRBJ2-5; the match to TRBD2 covers 15 bases. Germline V CDR1 and CDR2: MNHEY, SVGAGI. V lost 2 bases to trimming and J lost 11 bases; unmatched junction nucleotides: 6. CDR3 length: 15 amino acids. The CDR3 DNA sequence: TGTGCCAGCAGTTACGGGACTAGCGGGAGGAATGAGCAGTACTTC. Its protein product is CASSYGTSGRNEQYF.

V usage is TRBV7-9 and J usage is TRBJ1-1; possibly TRBD1 for D (5 bases). Trimming pared 4 bases from V and 0 bases from J, leaving 12 bases between. Germline-derived CDR1 and CDR2 are SEHNR and FQNEAQ (reference sequence). The CDR3 has 15 residues. The CDR3 sequence is CASSSRQSMNTEAFF. CDR3 coding DNA: TGTGCCAGCAGCTCCCGACAGAGCATGAACACTGAAGCTTTCTTT.

The chain recombines TRBV29-1 with TRBJ1-2; possible D gene TRBD1, 6 bases. V was clipped by 3 bases and J by 4 bases, with 6 bases between them. Germline V CDR1 and CDR2: SQVTM, ANQGSEA. The CDR3 runs to 11 residues. The CDR3 DNA reads TGCAGCGTTGAGACAGGCTATGGCTACACCTTC. The encoded protein is CSVETGYGYTF.

The sample holds a few counts of this clonotype. The V and J genes are TRBV29-1 and TRBJ1-2; D may be TRBD1 (6 bases). There are 13 residues in the CDR3. CDR1 is SQVTM and CDR2 is ANQGSEA in the germline V gene. With 2 bases removed from V and 8 bases from J, the gap between germline ends came to 15 bases. The CDR3 reads CSVELSGAQGYTF. The CDR3 nucleotides read TGCAGCGTTGAACTCTCGGGGGCACAGGGCTACACCTTC.

Ten or more counts support this clonotype. This chain connects TRBV3-1 to TRBJ1-2, with 7 bases aligning to TRBD1. The germline V gene encodes CDR1 LGHDT and CDR2 YNNKEL (reference sequence). The J segment lost 3 bases and the V segment lost 5 bases, leaving 6 bases of the junction unmatched. CDR3 length equals 14 residues. Here the CDR3 DNA reads TGTGCCAGCAGCGATGACAGGGTAGACTATGGCTACACCTTC. It yields the protein CASSDDRVDYGYTF.

The rearrangement links TRBV12-3 or TRBV12-4 to TRBJ1-1; no reliable D call. Between the trimmed V and J ends, which lost 3 bases and 7 bases, there was a span of 6 bases. The CDR3 covers 11 residues. CDR3 in amino acids: CASSFVGEAFF. The CDR3 DNA reads TGTGCCAGCAGTTTTGTGGGTGAAGCTTTCTTT.

This clonotype was seen only a few times. The chain links TRBV2 to TRBJ1-1; no firm D call. Trimming removed 8 bases from V and 0 bases from J, with 10 bases in between. Germline V gene sequence: CDR1 SNHLY, CDR2 FYNNEI. This CDR3 has 13 residues. The CDR3 DNA reads as TGTGCCAGCTTACGGAGCTTGAACACTGAAGCTTTCTTT. Residues: CASLRSLNTEAFF.

This clonotype appeared a single time. The CDR3 spells CASSLVAGWGTEAFF. The CDR3 DNA follows: TGTGCCAGCAGTTTAGTTGCCGGGTGGGGCACTGAAGCTTTCTTT. The chain joins TRBV12-3 or TRBV12-4 to TRBJ1-1; D is unresolved. The CDR3 is 15 amino acids. V was cut by 1 base and J by 4 bases, with 13 bases left in between.

The CDR3: CASSLGSVVQETQYF. The CDR3 nucleotides are TGCGCCAGCAGCTTGGGGTCTGTTGTCCAAGAGACCCAGTACTTC. The chain couples TRBV5-1 to TRBJ2-5; D remains unclear. The CDR3 length is 15 residues. Germline CDR1 SGHRS, CDR2 YFSETQ. The V end lost 0 bases, the J end lost 1 base, and 10 bases lay between the germline ends.

Only a few counts were recorded for this clonotype. This rearrangement joins TRBV4-2 to TRBJ2-7, with 7 bases fitting TRBD1. J lost 4 bases, V lost 0 bases, and 3 bases had no gene match. Germline V gives CDR1 LGHNA, CDR2 YNFKEQ. The CDR3 contains 14 residues. The CDR3 loop reads CASSQEGQRYEQYF. CDR3 nucleotide sequence: TGTGCCAGCAGCCAAGAGGGACAGAGATACGAGCAGTACTTC.

This clonotype showed up just once. The chain uses TRBV9 and TRBJ2-4; the match to TRBD2 covers 14 bases. Germline CDR1 SGDLS, CDR2 YYNGEE. Trimming at V came to 3 bases and at J to 13 bases, leaving 12 bases not matched to a gene. The CDR3 contains 16 residues. In DNA, the CDR3 is TGTGCCAGCAGCGGGACTAGCGGGAGGAGTTACAATGAGCAGTACTTC. This gives the protein CASSGTSGRSYNEQYF.

This clonotype was seen a single time. V gene TRBV6-1 combines with J gene TRBJ2-7; 7 positions agree with TRBD2. From germline, CDR1 is MNHNS and CDR2 SASEGT. The CDR3 has 13 amino acids. Trimming took 7 bases from V and 5 from J; bases not matched to a gene: 8. CDR3 coding DNA: TGTGCCAGCACCACGGGACTATACCACGAGCAGTACTTC. This sequence encodes CASTTGLYHEQYF.

This clonotype was seen a handful of times. The chain combines TRBV27 with TRBJ2-7; tentatively, D is TRBD2 (6 bases). The length of the CDR3 is 15 residues. The V and J ends lost 3 bases and 0 bases respectively, with 12 bases between them. The germline CDR1 and CDR2 sequences are MNHEY and SMNVEV (reference sequence). The CDR3 DNA reads as TGTGCCAGCAGTTTGGTAGCGGCGAGCTCCTACGAGCAGTACTTC. Amino acid sequence: CASSLVAASSYEQYF.

A few counts support this clonotype. The chain employs TRBV20-1 and TRBJ2-3; D is unclear. Germline values: CDR1 DFQATT, CDR2 SNEGSKA (reference sequence). This CDR3 has 13 amino acids. Trimming stripped 5 bases from V and 4 bases from J, with 13 bases between. CDR3 sequence: CSAVDNGPDTQYF. The CDR3 DNA is TGCAGTGCTGTCGATAACGGCCCAGATACGCAGTATTTT.

The rearrangement uses TRBV4-1 and TRBJ2-3; 9 bases map to TRBD1. The CDR3 is made up of 16 amino acids. V lost 3 bases, J lost 1 base, and 5 bases stayed unmatched. Germline V CDR1 and CDR2: MGHRA, YSYEKL. This chain's CDR3 is CASSQGQGAGTDTQYF. In nucleotides, the CDR3 is TGCGCCAGCAGCCAGGGACAGGGTGCCGGCACAGATACGCAGTATTTT.

The genes are TRBV2 and TRBJ1-5; D is uncertain. This CDR3 spans 12 amino acids. Per the germline V gene, CDR1 is SNHLY and CDR2 is FYNNEI. V gave up 8 bases and J gave up 4 bases, with 9 bases separating them. The CDR3 DNA is TGTGCCAGCCAGCTAACAAATCAGCCCCAGCATTTT. This translates into CASQLTNQPQHF.